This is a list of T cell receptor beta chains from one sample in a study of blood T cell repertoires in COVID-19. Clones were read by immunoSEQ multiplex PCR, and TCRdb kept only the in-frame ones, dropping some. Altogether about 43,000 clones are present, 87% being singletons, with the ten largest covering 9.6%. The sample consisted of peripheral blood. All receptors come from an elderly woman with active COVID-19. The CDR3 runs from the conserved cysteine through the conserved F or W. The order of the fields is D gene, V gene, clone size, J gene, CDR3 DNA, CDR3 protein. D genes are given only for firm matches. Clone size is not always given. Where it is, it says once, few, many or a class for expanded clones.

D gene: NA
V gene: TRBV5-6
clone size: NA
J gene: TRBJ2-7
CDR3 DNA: TGTGCCAGCAGCTACGCAGGGTATGACGAGCAGTACTTC
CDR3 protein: CASSYAGYDEQYF

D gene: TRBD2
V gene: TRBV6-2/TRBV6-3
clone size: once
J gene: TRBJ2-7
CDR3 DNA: TGTGCCAGCAGTCTAGCGGGGGGCTACGAGCAGTACTTC
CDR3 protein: CASSLAGGYEQYF

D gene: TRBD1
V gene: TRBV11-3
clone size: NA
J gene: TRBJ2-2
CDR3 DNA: TGTGCCAGCAGCTTTGGGACAGGGGGTACCGGGGAGCTGTTTTTT
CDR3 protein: CASSFGTGGTGELFF

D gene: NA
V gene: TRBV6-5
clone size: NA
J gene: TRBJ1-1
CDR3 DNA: TGTGCCAGCAGTTATCCAGGGAGGGGCACTGAAGCTTTCTTT
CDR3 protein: CASSYPGRGTEAFF

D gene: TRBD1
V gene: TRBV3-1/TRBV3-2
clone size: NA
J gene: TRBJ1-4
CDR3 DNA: TGTGCCAGCAGCCGCACCGGGACAGGGGACGGTAATGAAAAACTGTTTTTT
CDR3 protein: CASSRTGTGDGNEKLFF

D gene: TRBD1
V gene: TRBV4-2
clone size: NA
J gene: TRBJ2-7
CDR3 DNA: TGTGCCAGCAGCCATTCACCAGGACAGGGAGGTTCCTACGAGCAGTACTTC
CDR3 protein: CASSHSPGQGGSYEQYF

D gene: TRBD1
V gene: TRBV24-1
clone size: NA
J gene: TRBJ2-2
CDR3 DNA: TGTGCCACCAGTGCTGGACAGGCGGACACCGGGGAGCTGTTTTTT
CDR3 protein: CATSAGQADTGELFF

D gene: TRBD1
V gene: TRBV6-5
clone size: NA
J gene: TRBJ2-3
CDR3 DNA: TGTGCCAGCAGAAGAGGACAGGGGCAAGATACGCAGTATTTT
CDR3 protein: CASRRGQGQDTQYF

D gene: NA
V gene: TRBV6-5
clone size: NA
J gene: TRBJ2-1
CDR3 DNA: TGTGCCAGCAGTTCCCGGGATCTCTACAATGAGCAGTTCTTC
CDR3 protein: CASSSRDLYNEQFF

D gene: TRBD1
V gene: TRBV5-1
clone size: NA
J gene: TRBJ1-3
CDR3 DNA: TGCGCCAGCAGCCTGACAGGGGGTAATTTGTCTGGAAACACCATATATTTT
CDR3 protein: CASSLTGGNLSGNTIYF

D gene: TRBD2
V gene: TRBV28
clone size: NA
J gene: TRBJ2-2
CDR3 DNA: TGTGCCAGCAAACTGGCGGGGGGATACACCGGGGAGCTGTTTTTT
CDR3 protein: CASKLAGGYTGELFF

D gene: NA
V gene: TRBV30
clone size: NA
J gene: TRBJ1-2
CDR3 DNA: TGTGCCTGGAGCAGGGAGGGCTATGGCTACACCTTC
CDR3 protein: CAWSREGYGYTF

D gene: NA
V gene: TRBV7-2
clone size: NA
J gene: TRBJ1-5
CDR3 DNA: TGTGCCAGCAGCTTAGCGTCGGGTACTCCAGAGCCCCAGCATTTT
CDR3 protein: CASSLASGTPEPQHF

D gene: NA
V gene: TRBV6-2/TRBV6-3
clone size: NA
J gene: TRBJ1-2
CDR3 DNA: TGTGCCAGCAGTTACACAACCGTTAACTATGGCTACACCTTC
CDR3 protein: CASSYTTVNYGYTF

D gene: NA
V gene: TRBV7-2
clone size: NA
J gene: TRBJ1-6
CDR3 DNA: TGTGCCAGCAGCTTAGGAACAGGAAGATATAATTCACCCCTCCACTTT
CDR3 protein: CASSLGTGRYNSPLHF

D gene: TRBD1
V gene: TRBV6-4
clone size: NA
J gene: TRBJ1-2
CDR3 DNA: TGTGCCAGCAGTCCAGGGGGCACCGGCCGAATTGATGGCTACACCTTC
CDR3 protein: CASSPGGTGRIDGYTF

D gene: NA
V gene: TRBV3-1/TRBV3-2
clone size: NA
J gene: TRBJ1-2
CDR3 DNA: TGTGCCAGCAGCCAAGTCTCGGGGGAGAGGGGCTACACCTTC
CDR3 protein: CASSQVSGERGYTF

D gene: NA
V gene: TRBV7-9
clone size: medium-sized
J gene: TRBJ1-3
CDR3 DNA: TGTGCCAGCAGCTTAGGACAGCACTCTGGAAACACCATATATTTT
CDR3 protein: CASSLGQHSGNTIYF

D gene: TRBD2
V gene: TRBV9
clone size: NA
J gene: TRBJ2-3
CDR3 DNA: TGTGCCAGCAGCGGCAGCGGGGGGCGCACAGATACGCAGTATTTT
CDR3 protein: CASSGSGGRTDTQYF

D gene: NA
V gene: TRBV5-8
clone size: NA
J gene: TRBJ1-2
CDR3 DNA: TGTGCCAGCAGCTTGAGGAGGGTCGCAGGCTACACCTTC
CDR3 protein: CASSLRRVAGYTF

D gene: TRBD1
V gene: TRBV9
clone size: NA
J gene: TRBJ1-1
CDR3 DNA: TGTGCCAGCAGCAGACAGGGGAGGGGGAACACTGAAGCTTTCTTT
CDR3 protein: CASSRQGRGNTEAFF

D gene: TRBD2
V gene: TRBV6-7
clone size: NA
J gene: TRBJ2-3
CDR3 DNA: TGTGCCAGCAGCAGAACTCCTAGGACTAGCGGGGGGTACTCTAGCACAGATACGCAGTATTTT
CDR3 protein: CASSRTPRTSGGYSSTDTQYF

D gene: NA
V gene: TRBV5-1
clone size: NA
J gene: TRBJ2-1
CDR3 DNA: TGCGCCAGCACCAGGAGAGACAATAGGGGGAATGAGCAGTTCTTC
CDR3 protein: CASTRRDNRGNEQFF

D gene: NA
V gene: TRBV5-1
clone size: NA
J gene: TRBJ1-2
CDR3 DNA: TGCGCCAGCAGCTTGGCGGGCTATGGCTACACCTTC
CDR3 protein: CASSLAGYGYTF

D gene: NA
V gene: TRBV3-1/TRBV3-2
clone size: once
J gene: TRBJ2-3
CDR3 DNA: TGTGCCAGCAGCCATCTTGGGGCAGGGGAAAGCACAGATACGCAGTATTTT
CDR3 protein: CASSHLGAGESTDTQYF

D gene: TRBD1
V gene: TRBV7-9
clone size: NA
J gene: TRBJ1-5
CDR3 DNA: TGTGCCAGCAGCCCGGGACAGGGGGCATGGCAGCCCCAGCATTTT
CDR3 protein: CASSPGQGAWQPQHF

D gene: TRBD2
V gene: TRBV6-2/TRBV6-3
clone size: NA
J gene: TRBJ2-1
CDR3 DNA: TGTGCCAGCAGTCTCCCCGGCAGGGAGGGCAATGAGCAGTTCTTC
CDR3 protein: CASSLPGREGNEQFF

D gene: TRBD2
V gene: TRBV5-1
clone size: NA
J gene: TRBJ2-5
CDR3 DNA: TGCGCCAGCAGCTTGGGCGGGGGGGCCGATGAGACCCAGTACTTC
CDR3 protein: CASSLGGGADETQYF

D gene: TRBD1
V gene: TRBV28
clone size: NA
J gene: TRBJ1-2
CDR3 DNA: TGTGCCACGAGCGCCCTCGGGACAGGGGATGGCTACACCTTC
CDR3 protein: CATSALGTGDGYTF

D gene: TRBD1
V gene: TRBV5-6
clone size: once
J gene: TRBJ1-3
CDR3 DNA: TGTGCCAGCAATCGAGGGGGGACAGGGTCTGGAAACACCATATATTTT
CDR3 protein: CASNRGGTGSGNTIYF

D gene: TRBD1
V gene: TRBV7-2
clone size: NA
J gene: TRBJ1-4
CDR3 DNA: TGTGCCAGCAGCCGCGGCGGGACAGGGTTTGAAAAACTGTTTTTT
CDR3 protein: CASSRGGTGFEKLFF

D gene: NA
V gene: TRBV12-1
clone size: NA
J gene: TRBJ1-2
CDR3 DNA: TGTGCCAGCACCTCTCGGACTAAAGAGGATGGCTACACCTTC
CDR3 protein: CASTSRTKEDGYTF

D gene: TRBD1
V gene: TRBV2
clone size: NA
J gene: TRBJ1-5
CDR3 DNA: TGTGCCAGCAGTGTTCCAGGGGGTGGCAATCAGCCCCAGCATTTT
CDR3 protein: CASSVPGGGNQPQHF

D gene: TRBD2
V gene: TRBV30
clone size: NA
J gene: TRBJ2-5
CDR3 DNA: TGTGCCTGGGGCCACTCCAGCGGGGGGTCGTACTTC
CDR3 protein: CAWGHSSGGSYF

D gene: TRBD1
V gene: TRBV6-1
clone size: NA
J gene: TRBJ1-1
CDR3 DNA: TGTGCCAGCAGTGAAATTTGGACAGGGGGCACTGAAGCTTTCTTT
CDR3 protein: CASSEIWTGGTEAFF

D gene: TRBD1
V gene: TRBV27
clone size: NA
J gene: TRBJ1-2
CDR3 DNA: TGTGCCAGCAGTCCCTTGGGACAGGGTACCATTAGCTATGGCTACACCTTC
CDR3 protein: CASSPLGQGTISYGYTF

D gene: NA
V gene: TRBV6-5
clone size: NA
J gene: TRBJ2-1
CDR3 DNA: TGTGCCAGCAGGGAGGCAGGATTATCCTACAATGAGCAGTTCTTC
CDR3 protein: CASREAGLSYNEQFF

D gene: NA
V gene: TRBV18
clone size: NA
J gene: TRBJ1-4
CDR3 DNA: TGTGCCAGCTCACCCAAGCAAGAGCGGGCGGGTGAAAAACTGTTTTTT
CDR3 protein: CASSPKQERAGEKLFF

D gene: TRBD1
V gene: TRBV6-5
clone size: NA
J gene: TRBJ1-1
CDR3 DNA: TGTGCCAGCACCGCGACAGGGCGCACTGAAGCTTTCTTT
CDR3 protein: CASTATGRTEAFF

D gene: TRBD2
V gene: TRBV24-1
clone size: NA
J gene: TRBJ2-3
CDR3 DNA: TGTGCCACCAGTGACGGGGGGTACGGGGATACGCAGTATTTT
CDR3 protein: CATSDGGYGDTQYF

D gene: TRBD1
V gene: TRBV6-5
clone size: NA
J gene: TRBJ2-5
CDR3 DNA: TGTGCCAGCAGCCCCCGGACAGGGAGTGAGACCCAGTACTTC
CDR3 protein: CASSPRTGSETQYF

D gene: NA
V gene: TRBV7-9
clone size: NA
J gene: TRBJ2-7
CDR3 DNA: TGTGCCAGCAGCTTCCAGGAAAGAGCCTACGAGCAGTACTTC
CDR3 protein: CASSFQERAYEQYF

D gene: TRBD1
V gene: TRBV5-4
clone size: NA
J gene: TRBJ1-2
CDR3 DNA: TGTGCCAGCAGCCCATCGGACAGGGGGCGCAGCTATGGCTACACCTTC
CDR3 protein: CASSPSDRGRSYGYTF

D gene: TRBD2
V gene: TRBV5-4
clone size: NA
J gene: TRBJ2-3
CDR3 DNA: TGTGCCAGCAGCTTGAGAGAAGTAGCGGGGGGGACACGTCATACGCAGTATTTT
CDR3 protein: CASSLREVAGGTRHTQYF

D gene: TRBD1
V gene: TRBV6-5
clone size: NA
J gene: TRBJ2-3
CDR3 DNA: TGTGCCAGCAGTTCCCGACAGGGGGCAGATACGCAGTATTTT
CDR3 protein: CASSSRQGADTQYF

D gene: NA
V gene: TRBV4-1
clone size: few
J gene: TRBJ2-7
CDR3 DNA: TGCGCCAGCAGCCAAGATGGGGAAGGGAGGAAGCAGTACTTC
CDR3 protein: CASSQDGEGRKQYF

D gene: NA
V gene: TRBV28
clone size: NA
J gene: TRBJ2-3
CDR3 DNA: TGTGCCAGCAGACCACAGGGTCACACAGATACGCAGTATTTT
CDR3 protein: CASRPQGHTDTQYF

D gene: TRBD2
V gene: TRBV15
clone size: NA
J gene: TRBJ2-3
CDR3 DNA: TGTGCCACCAGCGTACGGGACTACGGCACAGATACGCAGTATTTT
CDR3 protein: CATSVRDYGTDTQYF

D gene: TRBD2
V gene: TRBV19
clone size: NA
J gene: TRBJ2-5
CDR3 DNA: TGTGCCAGTAGTCGACTAGCCCAAGAGACCCAGTACTTC
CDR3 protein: CASSRLAQETQYF

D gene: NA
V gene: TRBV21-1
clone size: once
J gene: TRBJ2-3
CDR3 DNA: TGTGCCAGCAGACTAGCGGGGGGTCAAAGCACAGATACGCAGTATTTT
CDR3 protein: CASRLAGGQSTDTQYF

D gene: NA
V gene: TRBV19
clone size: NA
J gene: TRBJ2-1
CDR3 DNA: TGTGCCAGTAGTCCCCTAGACCCGCACGAGCAGTTCTTC
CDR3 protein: CASSPLDPHEQFF

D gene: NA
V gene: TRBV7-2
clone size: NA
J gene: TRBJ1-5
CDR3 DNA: TGTGCCAGCAGCTCTCAGGGAAATCAGCCCCAGCATTTT
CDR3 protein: CASSSQGNQPQHF

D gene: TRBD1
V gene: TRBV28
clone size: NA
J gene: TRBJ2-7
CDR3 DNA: TGTGCCAGCAGTTTAACAGGGGTCGAGCAGTACTTC
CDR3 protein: CASSLTGVEQYF

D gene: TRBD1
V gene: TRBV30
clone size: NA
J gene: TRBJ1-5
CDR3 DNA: TGTGCCTGGAGCGCTGGACAGGTCTATCAGCCCCAGCATTTT
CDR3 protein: CAWSAGQVYQPQHF